Listed here are 31 T cell receptor beta chains from one sample, sequenced in a study of T cells after yellow fever vaccination. TCRdb reprocessed the 5' RACE reads via MiXCR and lists one record per CDR3 protein. The data contain 40,000 or so distinct CDR3 sequences, roughly 7.1% of them singletons. The sequences come from CD8+ T cells not binding an NS4B(214-222) dextramer, sorted from PBMCs, collected 45 days after the yellow fever booster vaccination. These receptors came from a young man who received the YFV17D yellow fever vaccine.

In its sample, this clonotype was seen many times. The V gene is TRBV4-3, the J gene TRBJ1-5; D is possibly TRBD1 (6 bases). The germline CDR1 and CDR2 sequences are LGHNA and YSLEER. V was shortened by 3 bases and J by 0 bases, with 6 bases between the two germline ends. CDR3 size: 14 residues. For the CDR3, the DNA is TGCGCCAGCAGCCAGGACAGTAGCAATCAGCCCCAGCATTTT. Translated, it gives CASSQDSSNQPQHF.

At least ten counts were recorded for this clonotype. The CDR3 coding sequence is TGCAGTGCTAGAGTCGGGTCTAGCGGTACCCAAAACCCCTCCTACGAGCAGTACTTC. Amino acid sequence: CSARVGSSGTQNPSYEQYF. The J gene is TRBJ2-7, the V gene TRBV20-1, with 7 bases aligning to TRBD2. Germline CDR1 and CDR2: DFQATT and SNEGSKA (reference sequence). The CDR3 covers 19 residues. The J segment lost 0 bases and the V segment lost 1 base, leaving 18 bases of the junction unmatched.

This clonotype occurred many times. The junction does not match germline at one end; this may be a read error. V usage is TRBV11-2 and J usage is TRBJ2-1; unclear D gene. From germline, CDR1 is SGHAT and CDR2 FQNNGV. The length of the CDR3 is 11 residues. CDR3 DNA sequence: TGCGCCAGCAGCTTGAACAATGAGCAGTTCTTC. Amino acids: CASSLNNEQFF.

This clonotype was counted many times. The chain employs TRBV7-2 and TRBJ1-3, with D perhaps matching TRBD1 (5 bases). The CDR3 consists of 15 residues. Germline V gene sequence: CDR1 SGHTA, CDR2 FQGNSA. Trimming removed 5 bases from V and 3 bases from J, with 14 bases in between. DNA of the CDR3: TGTGCCAGCAGCCCCGACAGCAATTATGGAAACACCATATATTTT. Its protein is CASSPDSNYGNTIYF.

In its sample, this clonotype was seen many times. The V call is TRBV20-1, the J call TRBJ1-1; no firm D call. This CDR3 has 13 amino acids. Trimming stripped 2 bases from V and 4 bases from J, with 11 bases between. Germline CDR1 is DFQATT and CDR2 is SNEGSKA (reference sequence). CDR3 bases: TGCAGTGCTAGATGGGGTCTTGGCACTGAAGCTTTCTTT. Translating gives CSARWGLGTEAFF.

This clonotype was seen a handful of times. CDR3 in DNA: TGTGCCAGCAGCTTAGCTAGACAGGGTTTCACTGAAGCTTTCTTT. It specifies CASSLARQGFTEAFF. The genes are TRBV7-9 and TRBJ1-1; 7 bases align to TRBD1. The CDR3 consists of 15 residues. From germline, CDR1 is SEHNR and CDR2 FQNEAQ (reference sequence). The J segment lost 4 bases and the V segment lost 0 bases, leaving 5 bases of the junction unmatched.

This clonotype was counted at least ten times. V is TRBV12-3 or TRBV12-4 and J is TRBJ1-1; D is unresolved. The CDR3 sequence is 16 residues long. Trimming took 3 bases from V and 0 from J, leaving 14 bases between them. CDR3 coding DNA: TGTGCCAGCAGTTTTTCCCCAGAGGTCATGAACACTGAAGCTTTCTTT. Encoded protein: CASSFSPEVMNTEAFF.

This clonotype was found many times. The V call is TRBV11-2, the J call TRBJ2-1; possibly TRBD1 or TRBD2 for D (5 bases each). The germline V gene has CDR1 SGHAT and CDR2 FQNNGV. V gave up 3 bases and J gave up 0 bases, with 18 bases separating them. This CDR3 is 18 amino acids long. DNA for the CDR3: TGTGCCAGCAGCTTTCTGGGTCAGGGCGGGTTCTCCTACAATGAGCAGTTCTTC. Its translation: CASSFLGQGGFSYNEQFF.

The table lists this clonotype with many counts. The V call is TRBV12-3 or TRBV12-4, the J call TRBJ2-7; the match to TRBD1 covers 10 bases. There are 15 residues in the CDR3. V dropped 7 bases and J dropped 2; count of bases not matched to a gene: 8. The CDR3 DNA follows: TGTGCCAGCACCCGACAGGGGGCGGCCCCCTACGAGCAGTACTTC. It translates to CASTRQGAAPYEQYF.

The chain is built from TRBV25-1 and TRBJ2-1, with D maybe TRBD1 (6 bases). The CDR3 totals 12 residues. Trimming removed 6 bases at V and 8 bases at J, with 11 bases between. The germline V gene has CDR1 MGHDK and CDR2 SYGVNS. CDR3 amino acids: CASSQTGDEQFF. The CDR3 DNA reads TGTGCCAGCAGCCAGACAGGAGATGAGCAGTTCTTC.

The chain uses TRBV7-8 and TRBJ2-1; unclear D gene. V lost 5 bases to trimming and J lost 0 bases, with 11 bases between them. CDR3 length: 15 residues. CDR1 is SGHVS and CDR2 is FQNEAQ in the germline V gene. This CDR3 reads CASSMALSSYNEQFF. CDR3 in DNA: TGTGCCAGCAGCATGGCTCTCAGCTCCTACAATGAGCAGTTCTTC. The full variable domain, with the rest looked up from reference TRBV7-8 and TRBJ2-1, is GAGVSQSPRYKVAKRGQDVALRCDPISGHVSLFWYQQALGQGPEFLTYFQNEAQLDKSGLPSDRFFAERPEGSVSTLKIQRTQQEDSAVYLCASSMALSSYNEQFFGPGTRLTVL.

Ten or more counts support this clonotype. The chain couples TRBV4-3 to TRBJ2-7; no definite D call. Germline CDR1 and CDR2: LGHNA and YSLEER. The V and J ends lost 2 bases and 3 bases respectively, with 8 bases between them. This CDR3 has 13 amino acids. CDR3 coding DNA: TGCGCCAGCAGCCAACCTCCGGACTACGAGCAGTACTTC. As protein: CASSQPPDYEQYF.

This clonotype was observed many times. Here the CDR3 reads CASSLGRLNEKLFF. CDR3 nucleotides: TGTGCCAGCAGCTTAGGACGGCTGAATGAAAAACTGTTTTTT. The chain uses TRBV13 and TRBJ1-4; unclear D gene. Germline V lookup: CDR1 PRHDT, CDR2 FYEKMQ (reference sequence). V was shortened by 0 bases and J by 5 bases, with 7 bases between the two germline ends. The CDR3 has 14 amino acids.

This clonotype came up many times. V gene TRBV29-1 combines with J gene TRBJ2-1; 14 bases agree with TRBD2. This CDR3 contains 15 residues. Germline V gives CDR1 SQVTM, CDR2 ANQGSEA. The V and J ends lost 7 bases and 4 bases, in that order; junction bases with no gene match: 6. The CDR3 DNA sequence: TGCAGCGCTAGACTAGCGGGAGGGTATTACAATGAGCAGTTCTTC. It is translated as CSARLAGGYYNEQFF.

This clonotype has at least ten counts. This chain joins TRBV5-1 and TRBJ2-5, with D possibly matching TRBD1 (5 bases). With 0 bases removed from V and 3 bases from J, the gap between germline ends came to 15 bases. The germline V gene has CDR1 SGHRS and CDR2 YFSETQ. The CDR3 has 16 residues. CDR3 sequence (DNA): TGCGCCAGCAGCTTGGGATACAGGATTGCGAAAGAGACCCAGTACTTC. This sequence encodes CASSLGYRIAKETQYF. Combining the CDR3 with reference TRBV5-1 and TRBJ2-5 gives the whole variable domain KAGVTQTPRYLIKTRGQQVTLSCSPISGHRSVSWYQQTPGQGLQFLFEYFSETQRNKGNFPGRFSGRQFSNSRSEMNVSTLELGDSALYLCASSLGYRIAKETQYFGPGTRLLVL.

This clonotype was seen many times. The V and J genes are TRBV4-2 and TRBJ2-1; 8 bases agree with TRBD2. Germline CDR1 and CDR2: LGHNA and YNFKEQ. This CDR3 comprises 14 residues. The V gene end was trimmed by 3 bases and the J gene end by 8 bases; junction bases not matched to a gene: 6. This CDR3 is CASSHGLGGDEQFF. CDR3 in DNA: TGTGCCAGCAGCCACGGGCTCGGGGGGGATGAGCAGTTCTTC.

In regard to this clonotype: A read error may explain this, as a much larger clone is one base away. The genes are TRBV27 and TRBJ2-1; TRBD2 might be the D (6 bases). Germline CDR1 MNHEY, CDR2 SMNVEV (reference sequence). CDR3 size: 14 residues. V dropped 5 bases and J dropped 9 bases, with 17 bases sitting between them. CDR3: CASSPKVAVGEQFF. As DNA, the CDR3 is TGTGCCAGCAGTCCCAAGGTAGCGGTAGGTGAGCAGTTCTTC.

The chain links TRBV7-6 to TRBJ2-2, with D unresolved. Trimming pared 5 bases from V and 7 bases from J, leaving 8 bases between. The CDR3 runs to 12 residues. Germline loops: CDR1 SGHVS, CDR2 FNYEAQ. CDR3 sequence: CASSHEYGELFF. The CDR3 bases are TGTGCCAGCAGCCATGAATACGGGGAGCTGTTTTTT.

This clonotype was detected many times. The chain carries TRBV15 and TRBJ2-1, with TRBD2 identical over 14 bases. CDR3 length: 18 amino acids. CDR1 and CDR2 from the germline V gene are LNHNV and YYDKDF (reference sequence). With 3 bases clipped from V and 6 bases from J, the junction kept 10 bases outside the gene matches. The CDR3 DNA reads as TGTGCCACCAGCAGCACTCCACCGGGGACTAGCGGGGGCAATGAGCAGTTCTTC. This sequence encodes CATSSTPPGTSGGNEQFF.

Ten or more counts support this clonotype. The V and J genes are TRBV4-3 and TRBJ2-5; 10 bases align to TRBD1. Germline V gene sequence: CDR1 LGHNA, CDR2 YSLEER. J lost 5 bases, V lost 3 bases, and 9 bases had no gene match. The CDR3 contains 16 residues. CDR3 in DNA: TGCGCCAGCAGCCATCTTGGGACAGGGGTGGTGGAGACCCAGTACTTC. It specifies CASSHLGTGVVETQYF.

The rearrangement links TRBV27 to TRBJ2-5; 8 bases fit TRBD2. CDR1 and CDR2 from the germline V gene are MNHEY and SMNVEV (reference sequence). The CDR3 is 14 residues long. With V trimmed by 6 bases and J by 1 base, 4 bases remained unmatched. CDR3 coding DNA: TGTGCCAGCAGAGTTACTAGCGGCCAAGAGACCCAGTACTTC. It encodes CASRVTSGQETQYF.

The table lists this clonotype with a few counts. The genes are TRBV9 and TRBJ2-3, with 7 bases matching TRBD1. Germline V lookup: CDR1 SGDLS, CDR2 YYNGEE. The CDR3 has 15 residues. Trimming at V came to 3 bases and at J to 5 bases, leaving 9 bases not matched to a gene. The CDR3 is CASSGEGQPVDTQYF. The CDR3 DNA sequence: TGTGCCAGCAGCGGAGAGGGACAGCCAGTAGATACGCAGTATTTT.

The sample holds many counts of this clonotype. The J gene is TRBJ2-5, the V gene TRBV20-1; tentative D call: TRBD1 (6 bases). The germline V and J ends were trimmed by 1 base and 6 bases, with 21 bases remaining between them. CDR1 and CDR2 from the germline V gene are DFQATT and SNEGSKA (reference sequence). This CDR3 has 16 amino acids. The CDR3 DNA is TGCAGTGCTAGAGGGTCAGGGGATTTAGGGGTGCAGACCCAGTACTTC. Its translation is CSARGSGDLGVQTQYF.

To note about this clonotype: With a much larger clone just one base away, this may be a read error. The V call is TRBV7-9, the J call TRBJ2-7; D perhaps matches TRBD2 (5 bases). There are 15 residues in the CDR3. V gave up 5 bases and J gave up 5 bases, with 19 bases separating them. From germline, CDR1 is SEHNR and CDR2 FQNEAQ (reference sequence). The CDR3 region is CASSPYQRPRDEQYF. The CDR3 nucleotides are TGTGCCAGCAGCCCCTATCAGCGGCCCAGAGACGAGCAGTACTTC.

This clonotype has ten or more counts. This chain joins TRBV5-1 and TRBJ2-1; D may be TRBD2 (6 bases). Deletions cut 6 bases from V and 8 bases from J, with 18 bases between. Germline assignment: CDR1 SGHRS and CDR2 YFSETQ. The CDR3 runs 14 residues. The DNA for the CDR3 is TGCGCCAGCACGGAGCAGGGAGGTGGTGATGAGCAGTTCTTC. Residues: CASTEQGGGDEQFF.

This clonotype was counted at least ten times. V usage is TRBV7-6 and J usage is TRBJ2-7, with TRBD1 as a possible D gene (5 bases). The CDR3 loop spans 14 amino acids. V was trimmed by 7 bases and J by 7 bases, leaving 20 bases between them. Germline V lookup: CDR1 SGHVS, CDR2 FNYEAQ. The CDR3 coding sequence is TGTGCCAGCACCCCCCGGTGGGGATCAGGGGAGCAGTACTTC. Protein product: CASTPRWGSGEQYF.

This clonotype came up many times. V usage is TRBV18 and J usage is TRBJ1-2, with D possibly TRBD1 on 6 matching bases. This CDR3 has 16 amino acids. V lost 2 bases and J lost 4, with 17 bases in between. CDR1 and CDR2 from the germline V gene are KGHSH and LQKENI. The CDR3 coding sequence is TGTGCCAGCTCACCAGACAGGACCTCGGCTTTCTATGGCTACACCTTC. Translated: CASSPDRTSAFYGYTF.

Many counts were recorded for this clonotype. V and J are TRBV6-5 and TRBJ1-1, with D possibly TRBD1 on 6 matching bases. V lost 0 bases, J lost 1 base, and 9 bases lay in between. Looked up from germline, CDR1 is MNHEY and CDR2 is SVGAGI. The CDR3 sequence is 15 residues long. The CDR3 bases are TGTGCCAGCAGTTACTCGAGGGACACGAACACTGAAGCTTTCTTT. Its translation is CASSYSRDTNTEAFF.

This clonotype was found many times. The V and J genes are TRBV6-5 and TRBJ2-7, with D possibly TRBD2 on 5 matching bases. Germline CDR1 and CDR2: MNHEY and SVGAGI. V shed 4 bases and J shed 0 bases, with 13 bases lying between them. This CDR3 region has 15 residues. CDR3 amino acids: CASSLGSGGSYEQYF. For the CDR3, the DNA is TGTGCCAGCAGTTTGGGGAGCGGAGGCTCCTACGAGCAGTACTTC.

The chain links TRBV20-1 to TRBJ2-1, with TRBD2 matching over 8 bases. Germline-derived CDR1 and CDR2 are DFQATT and SNEGSKA (reference sequence). The length of the CDR3 is 15 residues. V shed 0 bases, J shed 7 bases, and the junction held 8 bases outside the gene matches. CDR3 region: CSARDGAGVRNEQFF. Here the CDR3 DNA reads TGCAGTGCTAGAGATGGAGCGGGAGTGAGGAATGAGCAGTTCTTC.

This clonotype showed up many times. This chain joins TRBV7-9 and TRBJ2-7, with D possibly TRBD2 on 6 matching bases. V lost 4 bases and J lost 0, with 16 bases in between. Germline CDR1 is SEHNR and CDR2 is FQNEAQ (reference sequence). The CDR3 is made up of 16 amino acids. CDR3 in amino acids: CASSWGAGRSSYEQYF. CDR3 bases: TGTGCCAGCAGCTGGGGTGCGGGGAGGAGCTCCTACGAGCAGTACTTC.